Below are 19 T cell receptor beta chains sequenced from a single sample in a study of blood T cell repertoires in COVID-19. Measured with immunoSEQ multiplex PCR; TCRdb has only the in-frame clones, and not every one. The sample has tens of thousands of clones, about nine tenths seen once. Sequenced: peripheral blood. The origin of the receptors is a man aged 55 to 70 with COVID-19, enrolled during active disease.

This clone was counted once. J is TRBJ2-7 and V is TRBV6-2 or TRBV6-3, with TRBD2 matching 10 bases. Germline V gene lookup returns CDR1 MNHEY and CDR2 SVGEGT. V lost 0 bases, J lost 3 bases, and 5 bases stayed unmatched. This CDR3 contains 16 residues. CDR3 bases: TGTGCCAGCAGTTACTCGTGGGCTAGCGGGAGCTACGAGCAGTACTTC. It is translated as CASSYSWASGSYEQYF.

The chain couples TRBV4-1 to TRBJ2-7, with 10 bases that match TRBD2. The CDR3 is 15 residues long. The V segment lost 3 bases and the J segment 8 bases; nucleotides outside the gene matches: 10. Per germline, CDR1 MGHRA and CDR2 YSYEKL. The CDR3 nucleotides read TGCGCCAGCAGCCAGCCGGGACTAGCGAACCTACAGCAGTACTTC. Amino acids: CASSQPGLANLQQYF.

This chain joins TRBV24-1 and TRBJ1-5; D gene ambiguous. CDR1 is KGHDR, CDR2 SFDVKD, per germline. V was clipped by 10 bases and J by 1 base, with 7 bases between them. The CDR3 loop spans 12 amino acids. This chain's CDR3 is CATLLSNQPQHF. The CDR3 DNA reads TGTGCCACTCTTTTAAGCAATCAGCCCCAGCATTTT.

CDR3: CAWRVAGTLGRQETQYF. In DNA form, the CDR3 reads TGTGCCTGGAGGGTCGCCGGGACACTTGGCCGACAAGAGACCCAGTACTTC. This chain links TRBV30 with TRBJ2-5; tentative D call: TRBD1 (6 bases). The CDR3 loop spans 17 amino acids. V was trimmed by 3 bases and J by 2 bases, leaving 22 bases between them. The V gene's germline CDR1 is GTSNPN and CDR2 SVGIG (reference sequence). The full variable domain, with the rest looked up from reference TRBV30 and TRBJ2-5, is SQTIHQWPATLVQPVGSPLSLECTVEGTSNPNLYWYRQAAGRGLQLLFYSVGIGQISSEVPQNLSASRPQDRQFILSSKKLLLSDSGFYLCAWRVAGTLGRQETQYFGPGTRLLVL.

The chain combines TRBV6-5 with TRBJ2-1, with TRBD2 identical over 8 bases. CDR1 MNHEY and CDR2 SVGAGI come from the germline V gene. This CDR3 has 15 residues. V was clipped by 8 bases and J by 7 bases; unmatched bases: 13. The CDR3 bases are TGTGCCAGCCGCCCCGGGACTAGAGATAGTAATGAGCAGTTCTTC. It codes for CASRPGTRDSNEQFF.

This chain joins TRBV7-9 and TRBJ2-7; 13 nucleotides agree with TRBD2. Germline V lookup: CDR1 SEHNR, CDR2 FQNEAQ (reference sequence). Trimming cost V 5 bases and J 7 bases; bases outside gene matches: 5. This CDR3 contains 14 residues. The CDR3 sequence is CASSRTSGRGEQYF. CDR3 sequence (DNA): TGTGCCAGCAGCCGGACTAGCGGGAGAGGGGAGCAGTACTTC.

The V call is TRBV11-2, the J call TRBJ1-1; D unresolved. The CDR3 runs 13 residues. Germline assignment: CDR1 SGHAT and CDR2 FQNNGV. V lost 1 base and J 5 bases, leaving 8 bases between the germline ends. The CDR3 DNA sequence: TGTGCCAGCAGCTTAGCCCTCGGGACTGAAGCTTTCTTT. Its translation: CASSLALGTEAFF.

V and J are TRBV7-2 and TRBJ1-2; D might be TRBD1 (5 bases). CDR1 is SGHTA and CDR2 is FQGNSA in the germline V gene. The germline V and J ends were trimmed by 3 bases and 8 bases, with 16 bases remaining between them. This CDR3 comprises 14 residues. The CDR3 sequence: CASSFRIGRDGYTF. As DNA, the CDR3 is TGTGCCAGCAGCTTTAGGATCGGGAGGGACGGCTACACCTTC.

This clone was found once. The genes are TRBV7-2 and TRBJ2-1; D is ambiguous. Looked up from germline, CDR1 is SGHTA and CDR2 is FQGNSA. The CDR3 extends over 14 amino acids. The V end lost 3 bases, the J end lost 10 bases, and 16 bases lay between the germline ends. The CDR3 sequence is CASSLYDLAWEQFF. CDR3 in DNA: TGTGCCAGCAGCTTGTACGACTTAGCCTGGGAGCAGTTCTTC.

The J gene is TRBJ2-3, the V gene TRBV6-5; 7 nucleotides align to TRBD2. Germline CDR1 is MNHEY and CDR2 is SVGAGI. After removal of 7 bases from V and 5 bases from J, the junction contained 3 bases not matched to a gene. The CDR3 is 12 amino acids. The CDR3 here is CASNPSGDTQYF. The DNA of the CDR3 is TGTGCCAGCAACCCTAGCGGAGATACGCAGTATTTT.

The gene calls are TRBV29-1 and TRBJ2-7; no clear D gene. Looked up from germline, CDR1 is SQVTM and CDR2 is ANQGSEA. The CDR3 is 11 residues long. V was shortened by 1 base and J by 6 bases, with 7 bases between the two germline ends. The CDR3 region is CSVEAPGEQYF. The CDR3 nucleotides are TGCAGCGTTGAAGCCCCAGGCGAGCAGTACTTC.

The rearrangement joins TRBV5-1 to TRBJ2-3, with 10 bases lining up with TRBD1. Germline CDR1 and CDR2: SGHRS and YFSETQ. CDR3 length: 17 amino acids. V trimming: 0 bases; J trimming: 4 bases; junction bases outside the gene matches: 8. The CDR3 nucleotides read TGCGCCAGCAGCTTGGCCCCCGGGACAGGGGTAGCAGATACGCAGTATTTT. This encodes CASSLAPGTGVADTQYF.

J is TRBJ2-3 and V is TRBV4-3; 11 nucleotides align to TRBD2. The J segment lost 6 bases and the V segment lost 3 bases, leaving 11 bases of the junction unmatched. CDR1 and CDR2 (germline): LGHNA, YSLEER. This CDR3 region has 17 residues. The CDR3 loop reads CASSHSSTSGRGDTQYF. CDR3 DNA sequence: TGCGCCAGCAGCCACTCTTCAACTAGCGGGAGAGGGGATACGCAGTATTTT.

CDR3: CSVETSGIVNEQYF. CDR3 bases: TGCAGCGTTGAAACCAGCGGGATAGTGAACGAGCAGTACTTC. The chain combines TRBV29-1 with TRBJ2-7; 7 nucleotides line up with TRBD2. Germline V gene sequence: CDR1 SQVTM, CDR2 ANQGSEA. The CDR3 length is 14 residues. Germline trimming cut 2 bases from V and 5 bases from J; bases unmatched to any gene: 9.

This chain uses TRBV6-2 or TRBV6-3 with TRBJ2-5; no clear D. The CDR3 sequence is 12 residues long. Between the trimmed V and J ends, which lost 5 bases and 5 bases, there was a span of 9 bases. CDR1 and CDR2 (germline): MNHEY, SVGEGT. CDR3 nucleotide sequence: TGTGCCAGCAGTGGCAGCGAGGAGACCCAGTACTTC. Protein product: CASSGSEETQYF.

The rearrangement joins TRBV19 to TRBJ2-7, with 7 bases fitting TRBD1. Germline V gives CDR1 LNHDA, CDR2 SQIVND (reference sequence). CDR3 size: 15 residues. V trimming: 4 bases; J trimming: 0 bases; junction bases outside the gene matches: 6. The CDR3 sequence is CASSRQGESSYEQYF. CDR3 in DNA: TGTGCCAGTAGTAGACAGGGTGAGAGCTCCTACGAGCAGTACTTC.

This chain uses TRBV5-6 with TRBJ2-5; D perhaps matches TRBD2 (6 bases). The CDR3 consists of 15 residues. Germline lookup yields CDR1 SGHDT and CDR2 YYEEEE. Trimming took 4 bases from V and 7 from J, leaving 20 bases between them. CDR3 coding DNA: TGTGCCAGCAGCCTGTCACCTAGCCGGAGGGGGACCCAGTACTTC. Encoded protein: CASSLSPSRRGTQYF. Together with reference TRBV5-6 and TRBJ2-5, the CDR3 gives the full variable domain: DAGVTQSPTHLIKTRGQQVTLRCSPKSGHDTVSWYQQALGQGPQFIFQYYEEEERQRGNFPDRFSGHQFPNYSSELNVNALLLGDSALYLCASSLSPSRRGTQYFGPGTRLLVL.

This clone was counted between two and nine times. The V call is TRBV11-2, the J call TRBJ2-1; no definite D call. V lost 2 bases to trimming and J lost 2 bases, with 19 bases between them. CDR3 length: 18 amino acids. CDR1 is SGHAT, CDR2 FQNNGV, per germline. In DNA form, the CDR3 reads TGTGCCAGCAGCTTACCTCTCGAAGACACGGTTGCCTACAATGAGCAGTTCTTC. Amino acid sequence: CASSLPLEDTVAYNEQFF.

The table lists this clone with a count of one. J is TRBJ2-3 and V is TRBV6-5, with 11 nucleotides matching TRBD2. Germline CDR1 is MNHEY and CDR2 is SVGAGI. J gave up 2 bases and V 4 bases, and 5 bases lay outside the gene matches. The CDR3 is made up of 16 amino acids. CDR3 nucleotides: TGTGCCAGCAGTTTGGGACTAGCGGAAAACACAGATACGCAGTATTTT. Its protein product is CASSLGLAENTDTQYF.